This T cell receptor beta chain derives from a study of T cell repertoires in cytomegalovirus infection. Study findings and constraints: HLA-C-restricted CMV clonotypes gave the most frequent clonotype in two of eight donors.

This clonotype was observed a handful of times. Its antigen is not known. Via MiXCR, TCRdb re-called the reads, giving one row per CDR3 protein. The table records around 94,000 distinct CDR3 sequences, approximately 16% of them present only once. The clonotype was recovered from a human donor in good health (CMV status not recorded). Some clones in this sample may be carry-over from other donors' samples. The sequencing input was PBMCs.

CDR3 region: CASSPRTGYEQYF. DNA for the CDR3: TGTGCCAGCAGTCCTCGGACAGGCTACGAGCAGTACTTC. The gene calls are TRBV2 and TRBJ2-7; 7 bases match TRBD1. The CDR3 contains 13 residues. Germline V gene sequence: CDR1 SNHLY, CDR2 FYNNEI. The trim removed 5 bases at V and 3 bases at J, leaving 4 bases unmatched.